The present T cell receptor (beta chain) was sequenced within a study of CD8+ T cells in alopecia areata. Whole-study results and caveats: There were many expanded lesional clones persisting in scalp and blood during tofacitinib. Across lesional scalp, and particularly alopecia totalis/universalis, clonality surpassed that of normal scalp. Under tofacitinib, fewer expanded CD8+ clones appeared among the top 100 scalp clones.

Described treatment: oral pan-JAK inhibitor, 5-10 mg twice daily. Collection of lesional scalp punch biopsies and peripheral blood was performed in alopecia areata patients. Germline V gene lookup returns CDR1 SQVTM and CDR2 ANQGSEA. With 4 bases clipped from V and 3 bases from J, the junction kept 11 bases outside the gene matches. This CDR3 has 16 residues. Turning to this clone: Its antigen remains unknown.

Extracted RNA was reverse transcribed into cDNA, the sequencing template. Assay used: immunoSEQ multiplex PCR; TCRdb lists only in-frame clones, some missing. The data contain about 180,000 clones, less than 75% of them singletons. This clonotype originated in a human donor with alopecia areata. The sample was CD4+ T cells sorted from blood, taken between weeks 55 and 65, from a patient treated with tofacitinib. V and J are TRBV29-1 and TRBJ2-3; 9 positions agree with TRBD1. In DNA form, the CDR3 reads TGCAGCGTTGGGGGGCTACAGGGGGCGCGGACAGATACGCAGTATTTT. Amino acid sequence: CSVGGLQGARTDTQYF.